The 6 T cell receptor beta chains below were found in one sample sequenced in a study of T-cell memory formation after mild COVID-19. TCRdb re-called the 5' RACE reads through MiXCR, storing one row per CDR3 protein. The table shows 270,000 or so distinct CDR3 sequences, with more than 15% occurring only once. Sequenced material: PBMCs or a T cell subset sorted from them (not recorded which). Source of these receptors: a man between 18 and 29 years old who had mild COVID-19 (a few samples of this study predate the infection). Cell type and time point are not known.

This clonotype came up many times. CDR3 nucleotide sequence: TGTGCCAGCAGCCAAGCTGCGGGGGCCGGAGATACGCAGTATTTT. Translating it yields CASSQAAGAGDTQYF. The chain couples TRBV4-2 to TRBJ2-3, with D perhaps matching TRBD2 (7 bases). The CDR3 covers 15 residues. The V end lost 1 base, the J end lost 5 bases, and 13 bases lay between the germline ends. Germline CDR1 is LGHNA and CDR2 is YNFKEQ.

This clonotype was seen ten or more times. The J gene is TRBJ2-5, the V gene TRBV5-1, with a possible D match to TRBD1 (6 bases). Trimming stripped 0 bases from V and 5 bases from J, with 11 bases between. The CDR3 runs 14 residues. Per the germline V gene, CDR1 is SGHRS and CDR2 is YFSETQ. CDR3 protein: CASSLGTGKETQYF. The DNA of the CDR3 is TGCGCCAGCAGCTTGGGTACAGGGAAGGAGACCCAGTACTTC.

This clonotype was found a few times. CDR3: CAGPRRVGYEQYF. The CDR3 DNA is TGTGCCGGCCCTCGGCGTGTTGGCTACGAGCAGTACTTC. The chain employs TRBV12-3 or TRBV12-4 and TRBJ2-7; no firm D call. This CDR3 is 13 amino acids long. V was clipped by 11 bases and J by 3 bases, with 17 bases between them.

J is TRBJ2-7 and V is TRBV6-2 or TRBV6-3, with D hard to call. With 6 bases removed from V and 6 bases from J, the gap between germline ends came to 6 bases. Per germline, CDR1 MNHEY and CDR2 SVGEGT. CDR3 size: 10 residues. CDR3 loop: CASRGSEQYF. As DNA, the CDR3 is TGTGCCAGCAGGGGGTCCGAGCAGTACTTC.

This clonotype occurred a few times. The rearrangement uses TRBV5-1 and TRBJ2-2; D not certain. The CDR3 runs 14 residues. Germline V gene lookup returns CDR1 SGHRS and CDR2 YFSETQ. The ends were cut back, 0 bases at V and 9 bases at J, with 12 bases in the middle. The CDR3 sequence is CASSLEPTPRELFF. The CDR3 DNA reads TGCGCCAGCAGCTTGGAACCCACCCCCCGGGAGCTGTTTTTT.

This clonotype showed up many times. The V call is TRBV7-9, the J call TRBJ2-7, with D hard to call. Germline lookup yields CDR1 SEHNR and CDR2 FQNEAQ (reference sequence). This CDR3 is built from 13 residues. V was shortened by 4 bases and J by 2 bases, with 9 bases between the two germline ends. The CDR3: CASSSDRTYEQYV. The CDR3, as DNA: TGTGCCAGCAGCTCGGACCGGACCTACGAGCAGTACGTC.